The next 32 T cell receptor beta chains were all read from a single sample in a study of CD8+CD57+ T cells in acquired aplastic anemia. Flow cytometry had shown expanded CD8+CD57+ cells in the patients chosen for sequencing. Profiles of TCR beta VDJ and CDR3 were generated from a genomic DNA template. TCRdb redid the calling of the reads with MiXCR, one entry per CDR3 protein. Seen here are nearly 60,000 distinct CDR3 sequences, just over 55% observed once, and the top ten hold about 16%. Sequencing was performed on sorted CD4+, CD8+, or CD8+CD57+ T cells (not recorded which) from PBMCs. These receptors all stem from a human donor with aplastic anemia.

The gene calls are TRBV24-1 and TRBJ2-7, with D perhaps matching TRBD1 (6 bases). The CDR3 contains 14 residues. Trimming removed 9 bases at V and 1 base at J, with 15 bases between. Germline V gene lookup returns CDR1 KGHDR and CDR2 SFDVKD. CDR3: CATRSGADSYEQYF. CDR3 bases: TGTGCCACCCGGTCAGGGGCGGATTCCTACGAGCAGTACTTC.

In regard to this clonotype: A much larger clone differs from this one at a single base, so this may be a read error. The rearrangement links TRBV6-6 to TRBJ1-4; D is uncertain. Trimming shortened V by 10 bases and J by 9 bases, and 12 bases separated the two germline ends. Germline assignment: CDR1 MNHNY and CDR2 SVGAGI (reference sequence). The CDR3 is 11 residues long. DNA for the CDR3: TGTGCCACCCGGCAGAATAAAAAACTGTTTTTT. It translates to CATRQNKKLFF.

In this sample, this clonotype turned up many times. The CDR3 DNA sequence: TGTGCCAGCAGTTCTCGACAGGGCTACGAGCAGTACTTC. It encodes CASSSRQGYEQYF. J is TRBJ2-7 and V is TRBV5-4; 7 bases map to TRBD1. There are 13 residues in the CDR3. Germline lookup yields CDR1 SGHNT and CDR2 YYREEE (reference sequence). V lost 5 bases to trimming and J lost 3 bases; unmatched junction nucleotides: 5.

The chain combines TRBV19 with TRBJ1-5; D is perhaps TRBD1 (5 bases). CDR3 size: 14 residues. Germline V gene data show CDR1 as LNHDA and CDR2 as SQIVND (reference sequence). V lost 4 bases to trimming and J lost 4 bases, with 11 bases between them. CDR3 loop: CASSRDRSNQPQHF. CDR3 DNA: TGTGCCAGTAGTAGAGACAGATCAAATCAGCCCCAGCATTTT. Combining the CDR3 with reference TRBV19 and TRBJ1-5 gives the whole variable domain DGGITQSPKYLFRKEGQNVTLSCEQNLNHDAMYWYRQDPGQGLRLIYYSQIVNDFQKGDIAEGYSVSREKKESFPLTVTSAQKNPTAFYLCASSRDRSNQPQHFGDGTRLSIL.

This chain joins TRBV29-1 and TRBJ1-2; D is uncertain. CDR3 length: 11 amino acids. Germline values: CDR1 SQVTM, CDR2 ANQGSEA. V was cut by 3 bases and J by 7 bases, with 9 bases left in between. The CDR3 DNA reads TGCAGCGTTGACGCCCAAGGTGGCTACACCTTC. Translating it yields CSVDAQGGYTF.

The V gene is TRBV10-3, the J gene TRBJ1-2; D not certain. The CDR3 length is 13 residues. Trimming cost V 5 bases and J 0 bases, with 7 bases left between them. Per germline, CDR1 ENHRY and CDR2 SYGVKD. CDR3 loop: CAISPSPNYGYTF. The CDR3 nucleotides read TGTGCCATCAGTCCTAGCCCTAACTATGGCTACACCTTC.

Worth noting for this clonotype: The junction departs from germline at one end; a sequencing error may be responsible. V and J are TRBV4-3 and TRBJ1-6; possibly TRBD1 for D (6 bases). Germline CDR1 and CDR2: LGHNA and YSLEER. The CDR3 is 17 residues long. The CDR3 spells CASNQDPLPGDNSPRHF. Written as DNA, the CDR3 is TGCGCCAGCAACCAAGATCCCCTACCAGGGGATAATTCACCCCGCCACTTT.

The J gene is TRBJ2-7, the V gene TRBV9; D is uncertain. The V and J ends lost 0 bases and 6 bases respectively, with 10 bases between them. The germline CDR1 and CDR2 sequences are SGDLS and YYNGEE. The CDR3 extends over 13 amino acids. The DNA for the CDR3 is TGTGCCAGCAGCGTAGGGCAGGACCGCGAGCAGTACTTC. It specifies CASSVGQDREQYF.

This clonotype came up many times. CDR3 sequence reads: CASSFPGTGIDEQFF. For the CDR3, the DNA is TGTGCCAGCAGCTTTCCCGGGACAGGTATCGATGAGCAGTTCTTC. The chain recombines TRBV11-2 with TRBJ2-1; 8 bases map to TRBD1. Germline assignment: CDR1 SGHAT and CDR2 FQNNGV. V lost 3 bases and J lost 8; bases outside the gene matches: 9. CDR3 length equals 15 residues.

In DNA, the CDR3 is TGTGCCACCAGCGGTGACAGGGTAAACTATGGCTACACCTTC. Its protein product is CATSGDRVNYGYTF. The V and J genes are TRBV24-1 and TRBJ1-2; TRBD1 matches 7 bases. Germline V gene data show CDR1 as KGHDR and CDR2 as SFDVKD. The CDR3 totals 14 residues. The trim removed 7 bases at V and 2 bases at J, leaving 6 bases unmatched.

This clonotype appeared many times. The genes are TRBV6-2 or TRBV6-3 and TRBJ2-3; D is ambiguous. This CDR3 comprises 14 residues. CDR1 and CDR2 (germline): MNHEY, SVGEGT. Trimming removed 5 bases from V and 6 bases from J, with 15 bases in between. The CDR3 loop reads CASSRAAIGDTQYF. CDR3 coding DNA: TGTGCCAGCAGTAGGGCGGCTATAGGGGATACGCAGTATTTT.

The sample holds many counts of this clonotype. The chain combines TRBV12-3 or TRBV12-4 with TRBJ2-1; D may be TRBD1 (6 bases). This CDR3 has 14 residues. V shed 7 bases and J shed 5 bases, with 15 bases lying between them. The CDR3, as DNA: TGTGCCAGCACTTTGGGGGACATAGACAATGAGCAGTTCTTC. This codes for CASTLGDIDNEQFF.

The table lists this clonotype with a few counts. V and J are TRBV15 and TRBJ1-5; D may be TRBD1 (6 bases). There are 16 residues in the CDR3. V was clipped by 5 bases and J by 5 bases, with 19 bases between them. Germline CDR1 and CDR2: LNHNV and YYDKDF (reference sequence). The CDR3 DNA is TGTGCCACCAGCTTACGACAGGCCGGCGCGCATCAGCCCCAGCATTTT. Protein product: CATSLRQAGAHQPQHF.

At least ten counts were recorded for this clonotype. The gene calls are TRBV4-3 and TRBJ2-3, with D perhaps matching TRBD2 (6 bases). V lost 0 bases and J lost 5, with 12 bases in between. This CDR3 has 15 amino acids. Germline V gene lookup returns CDR1 LGHNA and CDR2 YSLEER. CDR3 in amino acids: CASSQDNKGLDTQYF. In nucleotides, the CDR3 is TGCGCCAGCAGCCAAGATAATAAGGGACTAGATACGCAGTATTTT.

This clonotype showed up just once. The rearrangement links TRBV25-1 to TRBJ1-3; D unclear. Trimming took 8 bases from V and 2 from J, leaving 4 bases between them. The germline gives CDR1 MGHDK, CDR2 SYGVNS. The CDR3 is 11 amino acids. Here the CDR3 DNA reads TGTGCCAGCGGGACTGGAAACACCATATATTTT. Translating it yields CASGTGNTIYF.

This clonotype was picked up one time. The V gene is TRBV6-5, the J gene TRBJ2-7; D is perhaps TRBD2 (5 bases). Trimming shortened V by 2 bases and J by 3 bases, and 11 bases separated the two germline ends. The germline V gene has CDR1 MNHEY and CDR2 SVGAGI. This CDR3 region has 14 residues. CDR3 loop: CASSYETGIYEQYV. In nucleotides, the CDR3 is TGTGCCAGCAGTTACGAGACGGGGATCTACGAGCAGTACGTC.

This chain connects TRBV7-2 to TRBJ1-1; perhaps TRBD1 as D (5 bases). Germline CDR1 SGHTA, CDR2 FQGNSA. With 5 bases removed from V and 6 bases from J, the gap between germline ends came to 19 bases. The CDR3 runs to 15 residues. This CDR3 is CASSPVNRGVAEAFF. In DNA form, the CDR3 reads TGTGCCAGCAGCCCGGTTAATCGGGGGGTGGCTGAAGCTTTCTTT.

At least ten counts were recorded for this clonotype. The J gene is TRBJ2-7, the V gene TRBV11-1, with a possible D match to TRBD2 (6 bases). Per the germline V gene, CDR1 is SGHAT and CDR2 is FQDESV (reference sequence). CDR3 length equals 15 residues. V was clipped by 2 bases and J by 2 bases, with 13 bases between them. CDR3 DNA: TGTGCCAGCAGCTTATTCGGGGCGGGAACCTACGAGCAGTACTTC. It codes for CASSLFGAGTYEQYF.

Regarding this clonotype: A read error may be the cause here, since a much bigger clone is one base away. This CDR3 is missing its conserved last phenylalanine or tryptophan, likely due to a read error. The chain recombines TRBV6-1 with TRBJ1-1; D gene unclear. V lost 7 bases to trimming and J lost 4 bases, with 19 bases between them. This CDR3 has 15 residues. From germline, CDR1 is MNHNS and CDR2 SASEGT. CDR3 in amino acids: CASIKHPTGGTEAFL. CDR3 nucleotide sequence: TGTGCCAGCATTAAACATCCGACCGGCGGCACTGAAGCTTTCCTT.

This clonotype was detected many times. The V and J genes are TRBV29-1 and TRBJ2-1; 11 nucleotides align to TRBD2. The CDR3 runs to 14 residues. Germline-derived CDR1 and CDR2 are SQVTM and ANQGSEA. With V trimmed by 3 bases and J by 7 bases, 5 bases remained unmatched. In nucleotides, the CDR3 is TGCAGCGTTGATCTAGCGGGGGGCGGAAATGAGCAGTTCTTC. As protein: CSVDLAGGGNEQFF.

The chain joins TRBV14 to TRBJ1-6; D might be TRBD1 (6 bases). The germline V gene has CDR1 SGHDN and CDR2 FVKESK. CDR3 length: 17 amino acids. Trimming pared 4 bases from V and 2 bases from J, leaving 15 bases between. CDR3 bases: TGTGCCAGCAGCCGTGGGATCAGGGGAACCTATAATTCACCCCTCCACTTT. Amino acids: CASSRGIRGTYNSPLHF.

The gene calls are TRBV20-1 and TRBJ1-5; D is unclear. The germline gives CDR1 DFQATT, CDR2 SNEGSKA (reference sequence). This CDR3 contains 14 residues. V lost 1 base, J lost 4 bases, and 11 bases lay in between. The CDR3 sequence is CSARVAGWNQPQHF. In DNA form, the CDR3 reads TGCAGTGCTAGAGTCGCGGGTTGGAATCAGCCCCAGCATTTT.

The chain combines TRBV29-1 with TRBJ1-1; a possible D gene is TRBD1 (5 bases). Germline CDR1 SQVTM, CDR2 ANQGSEA. The CDR3 loop spans 13 amino acids. V gave up 6 bases and J gave up 5 bases, with 16 bases separating them. The chain's CDR3 is CSVGGGEGTEAFF. CDR3 bases: TGCAGCGTAGGAGGTGGGGAGGGGACTGAAGCTTTCTTT.

This clonotype has at least ten counts. This rearrangement joins TRBV4-1 to TRBJ1-4, with unresolved D. Trimming left V 0 bases short and J 8 bases short, with 4 bases between. Per the germline V gene, CDR1 is MGHRA and CDR2 is YSYEKL. This CDR3 comprises 12 residues. CDR3 amino acids: CASSQEGEKLFF. CDR3 nucleotide sequence: TGCGCCAGCAGCCAAGAAGGCGAAAAACTGTTTTTT.

V usage is TRBV2 and J usage is TRBJ1-6; a weak D match, TRBD1 (5 bases). The CDR3 runs to 15 residues. The V and J ends lost 2 bases and 7 bases respectively, with 12 bases between them. Germline V gene sequence: CDR1 SNHLY, CDR2 FYNNEI. The DNA of the CDR3 is TGTGCCAGCAGTGAAACAGGCAATTCCAATTCACCCCTCCACTTT. Its protein is CASSETGNSNSPLHF.

The chain is built from TRBV6-1 and TRBJ1-6; the D gene is possibly TRBD1 (6 bases). Germline V gene lookup returns CDR1 MNHNS and CDR2 SASEGT. The CDR3 length is 15 residues. The V end lost 4 bases, the J end lost 5 bases, and 12 bases lay between the germline ends. CDR3 nucleotide sequence: TGTGCCAGCAGTGCAGGGAACAGGGATAATTCACCCCTCCACTTT. Translation: CASSAGNRDNSPLHF.

This clonotype appeared many times. The chain employs TRBV25-1 and TRBJ1-1, with TRBD1 as a possible D gene (5 bases). The CDR3 loop spans 13 amino acids. Germline loops: CDR1 MGHDK, CDR2 SYGVNS. Trimming cost V 6 bases and J 0 bases, with 8 bases left between them. CDR3 bases: TGTGCCAGCAGCGCGACAGTGAACACTGAAGCTTTCTTT. It codes for CASSATVNTEAFF.

The chain is built from TRBV2 and TRBJ2-7; either TRBD1 or TRBD2 may supply D (5 bases each). Germline V gene data show CDR1 as SNHLY and CDR2 as FYNNEI. CDR3 length: 12 residues. Trimming took 8 bases from V and 7 from J, leaving 15 bases between them. This CDR3 reads CASRQNEGEQYF. CDR3 DNA: TGTGCCAGCCGTCAAAACGAGGGGGAGCAGTACTTC.

This rearrangement joins TRBV7-2 to TRBJ2-1, with D perhaps TRBD1 (6 bases). Per germline, CDR1 SGHTA and CDR2 FQGNSA. This CDR3 spans 13 amino acids. The CDR3 spells CAVSDSSYNEQFF. The CDR3 DNA sequence: TGTGCAGTGTCGGACAGCTCCTACAATGAGCAGTTCTTC.

The rearrangement links TRBV2 to TRBJ1-1; D is undetermined. The germline CDR1 and CDR2 sequences are SNHLY and FYNNEI. The CDR3 length is 14 residues. Trimming took 3 bases from V and 3 from J, leaving 11 bases between them. CDR3 sequence (DNA): TGTGCCAGCAGTGAGGGCCCGTATGACACTGAAGCTTTCTTT. Translated, it gives CASSEGPYDTEAFF.

This chain connects TRBV19 to TRBJ2-1, with TRBD2 matching 11 bases. The CDR3 sequence is 15 residues long. Germline V lookup: CDR1 LNHDA, CDR2 SQIVND (reference sequence). CDR3 sequence reads: CDSGLTSGSSNEQFF. The DNA of the CDR3 is TGTGACTCAGGACTCACTAGCGGGAGTTCCAATGAGCAGTTCTTC.

This clonotype was seen only once. An end of the junction does not agree with germline; a read error may underlie this. The chain is built from TRBV7-6 and TRBJ2-7; no firm D call. Germline lookup yields CDR1 SGHVS and CDR2 FNYEAQ. There are 14 residues in the CDR3. CDR3 sequence (DNA): TGTGCCAGCGGCTTAGGGTCCGGGTCCTACGAGCAGTACTTC. This encodes CASGLGSGSYEQYF. Based on the CDR3 plus reference TRBV7-6 and TRBJ2-7, the full variable domain is GAGVSQSPRYKVTKRGQDVALRCDPISGHVSLYWYRQALGQGPEFLTYFNYEAQQDKSGLPNDRFSAERPEGSISTLTIQRTEQRDSAMYRCASGLGSGSYEQYFGPGTRLTVT.